These T cell receptor beta chains were read from a single sample in a study of T cells in Graves' hyperthyroidism and ophthalmopathy. One entry per CDR3 protein results from TCRdb running MiXCR on the multiplex PCR reads. The sample lists just over 550,000 distinct CDR3 sequences, approximately 44% seen once, with approximately 8.2% in the top ten. The sample consisted of peripheral blood or thyroid tissue (not recorded which). The receptors stem from a woman aged 18-30 years with Graves' hyperthyroidism. Each CDR3 is given with its conserved first and last residue. D genes are given only for firm matches. Size is stated for part of the rows, as once, few or many counts, or as a class when the clone is expanded.

v_gene	d_gene	j_gene	len	abundance	CDR3aa	CDR3nt
TRBV10-2	NA	TRBJ2-7	14	NA	CASSESGGDHEQYF	TGCGCCAGCAGTGAGTCCGGGGGAGATCACGAGCAGTACTTC
TRBV2	NA	TRBJ2-1	14	few	CASSLGRLYNEQFF	TGTGCCAGCAGTCTCGGCAGACTCTACAATGAGCAGTTCTTC
TRBV25-1	NA	TRBJ2-6	15	once	CASMTGRMGANVLTF	TGTGCCAGCATGACAGGGAGGATGGGGGCCAACGTCCTGACTTTC
TRBV7-2	NA	TRBJ1-3	15	few	CASSLGPGTGNTIYF	TGTGCCAGCAGCTTAGGTCCGGGAACTGGAAACACCATATATTTT
TRBV2	NA	TRBJ2-7	14	NA	CASSYRATLYEQYF	TGTGCCAGCAGTTACAGGGCGACCCTCTACGAGCAGTACTTC
TRBV2	NA	TRBJ1-1	12	NA	CASTEVGFEAFF	TGTGCCAGCACCGAGGTCGGTTTTGAAGCTTTCTTT
TRBV9	TRBD1	TRBJ2-5	15	few	CASSPGQGAPSAQYF	TGTGCCAGCAGCCCTGGACAGGGGGCCCCTTCGGCCCAGTACTTC
TRBV9	TRBD2	TRBJ2-1	15	NA	CASSVDQGGYNEQFF	TGTGCCAGCAGCGTAGATCAGGGAGGGTACAATGAGCAGTTCTTC
TRBV10-3	TRBD1	TRBJ1-2	15	many	CAISESTTGARGYTF	TGTGCCATCAGTGAGTCTACTACAGGGGCGCGGGGCTACACCTTC
TRBV7-2	NA	TRBJ1-6	12	many	CASSQPNSPLHF	TGTGCCAGCAGTCAGCCGAATTCACCCCTCCACTTT
TRBV2	NA	TRBJ1-6	12	many	CASSGQFSPLHF	TGTGCCAGCAGCGGACAGTTTTCACCCCTCCACTTT
TRBV24-1	TRBD1	TRBJ2-7	17	NA	CATSGPNQGQGLDEQYF	TGTGCCACCAGTGGCCCCAACCAGGGACAGGGTCTCGACGAGCAGTACTTC
TRBV6-5	NA	TRBJ1-2	14	few	CASSEGDNNYGYTF	TGTGCCAGCAGTGAAGGGGACAATAACTATGGCTACACCTTC
TRBV20-1	NA	TRBJ2-7	14	NA	CSAREVLGSYEQYF	TGCAGTGCTAGAGAAGTACTGGGGTCCTACGAGCAGTACTTC
TRBV6-1	NA	TRBJ1-1	15	NA	CASRSGRQPYTEAFF	TGTGCCAGCAGGAGCGGTAGGCAGCCTTACACTGAAGCTTTCTTT
TRBV20-1	NA	TRBJ2-5	14	NA	CSARSAVYQETQYF	TGCAGTGCTAGATCGGCGGTATACCAAGAGACCCAGTACTTC
TRBV7-2	TRBD1	TRBJ2-2	16	NA	CASSWGTGSITGELFF	TGTGCCAGCAGCTGGGGGACAGGGTCTATCACCGGGGAGCTGTTTTTT
TRBV24-1	NA	TRBJ2-4	14	NA	CATSDSAAKNIQYF	TGTGCCACCAGTGATTCTGCAGCCAAAAACATTCAGTACTTC
TRBV7-9	TRBD1	TRBJ1-6	15	few	CASSQKGTAGSPLHF	TGTGCCAGCAGCCAAAAAGGGACAGCGGGTTCACCCCTCCACTTT
TRBV14	TRBD1	TRBJ2-7	14	NA	CASSPRDRGWEQYF	TGTGCCAGCAGCCCCCGGGACAGGGGGTGGGAGCAGTACTTC
TRBV5-1	NA	TRBJ2-7	14	NA	CASSLADSLYEQYF	TGTGCCAGCAGTCTTGCCGACAGTCTCTACGAGCAGTACTTC
TRBV20-1	TRBD1	TRBJ1-5	14	once	CSAADRVGHQPQHF	TGCAGTGCGGCGGACAGGGTTGGTCATCAGCCCCAGCATTTT
TRBV7-9	NA	TRBJ2-7	14	NA	CASSLTQSSYEQYF	TGTGCCAGCAGCTTAACGCAAAGCTCCTACGAGCAGTACTTC
TRBV7-9	NA	TRBJ2-7	14	NA	CASSGQGGVAEQYF	TGTGCCAGCAGCGGTCAGGGGGGGGTGGCAGAGCAGTACTTC
TRBV7-9	TRBD2	TRBJ2-7	15	NA	CASSKRDYHSYEQYF	TGTGCCAGCAGTAAACGGGACTACCACTCCTACGAGCAGTACTTC
TRBV29-1	NA	TRBJ1-5	12	NA	CSVGREGAYEHF	TGCAGCGTTGGAAGGGAGGGCGCCTACGAGCATTTT
TRBV7-9	NA	TRBJ2-5	14	few	CASSPLNSQETQYF	TGTGCCAGCAGTCCTCTAAACAGTCAAGAGACCCAGTACTTC
TRBV7-2	TRBD1	TRBJ2-5	14	many	CASSLGQAPETQYF	TGTGCCAGCAGCCTTGGACAGGCGCCGGAGACCCAGTACTTC
TRBV20-1	NA	TRBJ2-7	14	NA	CSARRRDGDYEQYF	TGCAGTGCTAGACGTCGGGACGGAGACTACGAGCAGTACTTC
TRBV2	NA	TRBJ1-1	15	few	CASSTDRGGDTEAFF	TGTGCCAGCAGTACCGATCGCGGGGGTGACACTGAAGCTTTCTTT
TRBV10-3	NA	TRBJ1-5	15	NA	CASTEGPTRNQPQHF	TGTGCCAGCACGGAGGGACCAACGCGCAATCAGCCCCAGCATTTT
TRBV24-1	NA	TRBJ1-2	12	few	CATSRGHYGYTF	TGTGCCACCAGTAGAGGACACTATGGCTACACCTTC
TRBV29-1	NA	TRBJ2-5	12	NA	CSAVGDGETQYF	TGCAGCGCCGTGGGGGATGGGGAGACCCAGTACTTC
TRBV20-1	NA	TRBJ1-5	15	many	CSARDRVNSNQPQHF	TGCAGTGCTAGAGACAGGGTAAATAGCAATCAGCCCCAGCATTTT
TRBV9	NA	TRBJ2-5	14	NA	CASSVEGFQETQYF	TGTGCCAGCAGCGTAGAAGGCTTCCAAGAGACCCAGTACTTC
TRBV14	NA	TRBJ2-7	15	few	CASSQEIGRLYEQYF	TGTGCCAGCAGCCAAGAAATCGGACGGCTCTACGAGCAGTACTTC
TRBV19	NA	TRBJ2-2	15	few	CASTLVGANTGELFF	TGTGCCAGTACCCTTGTGGGCGCGAACACCGGGGAGCTGTTTTTT
TRBV25-1	TRBD1	TRBJ1-2	18	NA	CASSTEGQVVGGNYGYTF	TGTGCCAGCAGTACAGAAGGACAGGTTGTCGGGGGGAACTATGGCTACACCTTC
TRBV19	NA	TRBJ1-1	13	few	CASRAGVNTEAFF	TGTGCCAGTAGGGCAGGGGTGAACACTGAAGCTTTCTTT
TRBV29-1	TRBD1	TRBJ2-7	15	NA	CSTLDARTGTHEQYF	TGCAGCACCCTTGATGCCCGGACAGGGACCCACGAGCAGTACTTC
TRBV29-1	NA	TRBJ1-1	14	once	CSVGKRGLDTEAFF	TGCAGCGTAGGAAAACGCGGTTTGGACACTGAAGCTTTCTTT
TRBV19	NA	TRBJ1-5	12	few	CASKVLNQPQHF	TGTGCCAGCAAAGTCCTTAATCAGCCCCAGCATTTT
TRBV2	NA	TRBJ1-6	16	NA	CASSEERDILDSPLHF	TGTGCCAGCAGTGAAGAGAGGGACATCTTGGATTCACCCCTCCACTTT
TRBV10-1	TRBD1	TRBJ1-3	15	NA	CASSEQTGVGNTIYF	TGCGCCAGCAGTGAACAGACAGGGGTCGGAAACACCATATATTTT
TRBV7-9	NA	TRBJ1-5	15	few	CASSAQGTLGQPQHF	TGTGCCAGCAGCGCTCAGGGGACGCTAGGGCAGCCCCAGCATTTT
TRBV5-6	NA	TRBJ2-2	12	many	CASSLAVGELFF	TGTGCCAGCAGCTTAGCCGTGGGGGAGCTGTTTTTT
TRBV7-9	TRBD1	TRBJ1-1	12	many	CASSLGPQGAHF	TGTGCCAGCAGCTTAGGACCACAGGGGGCCCACTTT
TRBV20-1	NA	TRBJ1-1	12	NA	CSATGVDTEAFF	TGCAGTGCTACAGGGGTCGACACTGAAGCTTTCTTT
TRBV29-1	TRBD1	TRBJ1-1	16	NA	CSVEGTGSLVSPEAFF	TGCAGCGTTGAAGGGACAGGGTCCCTTGTGAGCCCTGAAGCTTTCTTT
TRBV7-3	NA	TRBJ2-5	13	few	CASSQGMGETQYF	TGCGCCAGCAGCCAAGGGATGGGAGAGACCCAGTACTTC
TRBV5-4	NA	TRBJ1-2	14	NA	CASSPKTGWEGYTF	TGTGCCAGCAGTCCGAAAACAGGGTGGGAGGGCTACACCTTC
TRBV12-3/TRBV12-4	NA	TRBJ2-7	12	NA	CASSTTGIEQYF	TGTGCCAGCAGTACCACAGGGATAGAGCAGTACTTC
TRBV7-2	TRBD2	TRBJ2-5	16	few	CASSHNSGRSGETQYF	TGTGCCAGCAGCCACAATAGCGGGAGGTCGGGCGAGACCCAGTACTTC
TRBV7-9	NA	TRBJ1-2	12	many	CASSFSGDGYTF	TGTGCCAGCAGCTTTAGCGGGGATGGCTACACCTTC
TRBV6-5	NA	TRBJ2-2	16	NA	CASSPLGGPNTGELFF	TGTGCCAGCAGCCCCCTTGGAGGGCCGAACACCGGGGAGCTGTTTTTT
TRBV24-1	TRBD1	TRBJ1-5	15	NA	CASSKGQGGNQPQHF	TGTGCCAGCAGTAAAGGACAGGGAGGTAATCAGCCCCAGCATTTT
TRBV24-1	NA	TRBJ1-2	13	NA	CATSDSNRKGYTF	TGTGCCACCAGTGATTCTAACAGGAAAGGCTACACCTTC
TRBV29-1	NA	TRBJ2-5	13	many	CSVEVTGPETQYF	TGCAGCGTTGAAGTCACGGGGCCGGAGACCCAGTACTTC
TRBV10-3	NA	TRBJ1-2	13	NA	CASSSQRNYGYTF	TGTGCCAGCAGTTCGCAGAGGAACTATGGCTACACCTTC